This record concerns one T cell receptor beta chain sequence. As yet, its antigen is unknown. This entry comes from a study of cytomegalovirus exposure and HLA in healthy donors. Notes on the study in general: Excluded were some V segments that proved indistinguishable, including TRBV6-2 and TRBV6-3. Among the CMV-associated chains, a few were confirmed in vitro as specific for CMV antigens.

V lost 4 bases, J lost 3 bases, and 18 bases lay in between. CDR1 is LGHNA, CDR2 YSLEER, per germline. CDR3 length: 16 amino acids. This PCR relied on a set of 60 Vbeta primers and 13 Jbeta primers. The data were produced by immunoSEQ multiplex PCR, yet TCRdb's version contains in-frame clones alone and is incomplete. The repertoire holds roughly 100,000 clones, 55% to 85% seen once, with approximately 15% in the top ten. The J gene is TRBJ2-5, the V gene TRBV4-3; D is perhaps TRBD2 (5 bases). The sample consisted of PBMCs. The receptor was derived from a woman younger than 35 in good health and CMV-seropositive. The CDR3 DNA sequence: TGCGCCAGCAGCCCCGGAGGTTTGGCGGGCAAAGAGACCCAGTACTTC. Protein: CASSPGGLAGKETQYF.